This record looks at one T cell receptor (beta chain) sequence and its context. What it binds is not known. PCR primers comprised 60 Vbeta and 13 Jbeta primers. Libraries were prepared by immunoSEQ multiplex PCR; TCRdb keeps only in-frame clonotypes and omits some of them. In the table there are some 140,000 clones, 60% to 85% of which are singletons. The data were obtained in a study of cytomegalovirus exposure and HLA in healthy donors. On the study more broadly: As released early, the data held about 85 million unique TCRs from HLA-typed donors.

Study-wide results and caveats: A link between a missense DCLRE1C variant and TCR beta V- and J-gene trimming emerged from a later analysis. Prediction of most subjects' HLA-A and HLA-B alleles by TCR beta sequences was reportedly accurate. Indistinguishability led to the exclusion of some V segments, TRBV6-2 and TRBV6-3 included.

The junction had 12 bases not matched to a gene; V was cut back by 5 bases and J by 9 bases. From germline, CDR1 is ENHRY and CDR2 SYGVKD. There are 16 residues in the CDR3. V gene TRBV10-3 combines with J gene TRBJ2-1; 11 nucleotides line up with TRBD2. Material: PBMCs. This sequence originates from a male donor in good health and CMV-seropositive. For the CDR3, the DNA is TGTGCCATCAGTTCGAGCGGGGTAGCGGGAGGGGGTGAGCAGTTCTTC. Protein: CAISSSGVAGGGEQFF.